Given below is one T cell receptor (beta chain) in context. These data originate in a study of T cell responses to AZD1222 COVID-19 vaccine. Clones were read by immunoSEQ multiplex PCR, and TCRdb kept only the in-frame ones, dropping some. This table holds some 120,000 clones, about 91% found once. V was trimmed by 6 bases and J by 2 bases, leaving 5 bases between them. The CDR3 extends over 13 amino acids. The clonotype originates from an adult in good health. Source: peripheral blood, taken on day 0 of AZD1222 vaccination. This chain joins TRBV12-3 or TRBV12-4 and TRBJ1-6; D is undetermined. The CDR3 spells CASSPAYNSPLHF. As DNA, the CDR3 is TGTGCCAGCAGCCCGGCCTATAATTCACCCCTCCACTTT.